This TCR beta chain is from a study of shared clonotypes between healthy human individuals. The deep-level immunoSEQ assay was used. Ten immunoSEQ deep assay plates were used by the authors to sequence unsorted PBMC DNA. Only in-frame clones appear in the TCRdb table, and some are missing; sequencing was by immunoSEQ multiplex PCR. The data contain roughly 490,000 clones, around 80% of them seen just once; the ten biggest clones take up roughly 12%. As for this clone: Its cognate antigen is unknown.

Roughly 89 million PBMCs served as the genomic DNA source for unsorted samples. Study-level results: Donor clonotype sharing was expected to depend on sequencing depth.

This CDR3 is built from 14 residues. J was trimmed by 7 bases and V by 5 bases; bases with no gene match: 7. Per the germline V gene, CDR1 is LNHNV and CDR2 is YYDKDF (reference sequence). The origin of this receptor is a woman in her forties in good health. Some clones in this sample may be carry-over from other donors' samples. The genes are TRBV15 and TRBJ2-1; the match to TRBD2 covers 8 bases. The sequenced material came from PBMCs. The CDR3 nucleotides are TGTGCCACCAGCGGACTAGCCAACGGAAATGAGCAGTTCTTC. The encoded protein is CATSGLANGNEQFF.